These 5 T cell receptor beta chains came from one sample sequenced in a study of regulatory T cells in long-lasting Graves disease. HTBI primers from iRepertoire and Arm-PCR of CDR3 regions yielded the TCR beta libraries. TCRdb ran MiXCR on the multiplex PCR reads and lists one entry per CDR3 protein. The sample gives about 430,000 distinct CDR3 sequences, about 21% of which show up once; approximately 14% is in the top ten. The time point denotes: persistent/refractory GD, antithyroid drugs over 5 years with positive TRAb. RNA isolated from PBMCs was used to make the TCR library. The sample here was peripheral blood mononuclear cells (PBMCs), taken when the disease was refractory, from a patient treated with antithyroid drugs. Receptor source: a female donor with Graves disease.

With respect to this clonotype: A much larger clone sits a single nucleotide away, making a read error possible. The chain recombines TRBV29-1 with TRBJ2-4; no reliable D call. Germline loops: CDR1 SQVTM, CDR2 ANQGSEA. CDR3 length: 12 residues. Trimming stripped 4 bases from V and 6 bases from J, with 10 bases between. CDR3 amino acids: CSVGGRTNIQYF. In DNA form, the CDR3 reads TGCAGCGTTGGCGGACGGACAAACATTCAGTACTTC. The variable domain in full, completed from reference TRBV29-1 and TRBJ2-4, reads SAVISQKPSRDICQRGTSLTIQCQVDSQVTMMFWYRQQPGQSLTLIATANQGSEATYESGFVIDKFPISRPNLTFSTLTVSNMSPEDSSIYLCSVGGRTNIQYFGAGTRLSVL.

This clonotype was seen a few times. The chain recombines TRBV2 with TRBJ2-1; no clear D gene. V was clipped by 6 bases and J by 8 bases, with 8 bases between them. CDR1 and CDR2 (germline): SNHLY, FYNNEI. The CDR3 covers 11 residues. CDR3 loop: CASRQTYEQFF. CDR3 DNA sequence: TGTGCCAGCAGACAGACATATGAGCAGTTCTTC.

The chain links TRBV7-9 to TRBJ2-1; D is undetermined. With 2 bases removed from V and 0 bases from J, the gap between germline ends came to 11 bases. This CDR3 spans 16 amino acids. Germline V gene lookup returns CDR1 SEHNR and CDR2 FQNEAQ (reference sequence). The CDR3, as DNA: TGTGCCAGCAGCTTACAGGAGCGCCGCTCCTACAATGAGCAGTTCTTC. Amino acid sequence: CASSLQERRSYNEQFF.

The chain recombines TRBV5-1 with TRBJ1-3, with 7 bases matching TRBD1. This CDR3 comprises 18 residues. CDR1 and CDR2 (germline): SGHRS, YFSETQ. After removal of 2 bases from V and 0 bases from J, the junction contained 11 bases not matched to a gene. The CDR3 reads CASSFGVLGTASGNTIYF. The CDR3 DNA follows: TGCGCCAGCAGCTTCGGCGTCCTCGGGACAGCCTCTGGAAACACCATATATTTT.

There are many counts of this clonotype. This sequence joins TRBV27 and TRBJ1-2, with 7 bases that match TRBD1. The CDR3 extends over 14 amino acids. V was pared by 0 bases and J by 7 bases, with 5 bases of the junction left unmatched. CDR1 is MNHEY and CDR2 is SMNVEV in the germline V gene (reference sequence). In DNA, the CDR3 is TGTGCCAGCAGTTTATCGTCAGGGGGAGGTGGCTACACCTTC. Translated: CASSLSSGGGGYTF.